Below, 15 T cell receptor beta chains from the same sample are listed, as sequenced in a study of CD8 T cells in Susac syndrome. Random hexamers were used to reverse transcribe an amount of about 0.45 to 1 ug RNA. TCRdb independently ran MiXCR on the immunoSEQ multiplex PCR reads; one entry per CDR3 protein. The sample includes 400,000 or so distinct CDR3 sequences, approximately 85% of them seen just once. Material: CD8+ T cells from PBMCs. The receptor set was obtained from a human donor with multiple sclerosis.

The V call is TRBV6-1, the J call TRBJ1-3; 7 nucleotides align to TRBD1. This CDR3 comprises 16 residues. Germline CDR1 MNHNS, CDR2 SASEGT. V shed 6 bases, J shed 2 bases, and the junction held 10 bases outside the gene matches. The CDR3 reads CASSSDRADAGNTIYF. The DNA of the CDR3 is TGTGCCAGCAGCTCCGACAGGGCGGATGCTGGAAACACCATATATTTT.

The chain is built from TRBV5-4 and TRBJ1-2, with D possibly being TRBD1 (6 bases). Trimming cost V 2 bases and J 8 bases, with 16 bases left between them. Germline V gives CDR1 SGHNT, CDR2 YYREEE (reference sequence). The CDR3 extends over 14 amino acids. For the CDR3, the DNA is TGTGCCAGCAGCTTTACGGGACACATCGAAGGCTACACCTTC. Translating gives CASSFTGHIEGYTF.

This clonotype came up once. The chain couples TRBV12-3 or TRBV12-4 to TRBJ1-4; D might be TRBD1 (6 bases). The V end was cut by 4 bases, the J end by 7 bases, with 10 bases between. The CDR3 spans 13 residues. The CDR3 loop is CASSSAGAEKLFF. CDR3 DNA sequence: TGTGCCAGCAGTTCCGCAGGGGCTGAAAAACTGTTTTTT.

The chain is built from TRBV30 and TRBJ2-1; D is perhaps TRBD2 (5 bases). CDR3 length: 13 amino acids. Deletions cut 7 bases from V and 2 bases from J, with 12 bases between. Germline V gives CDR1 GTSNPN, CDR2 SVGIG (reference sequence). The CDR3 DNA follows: TGTGCCTACAAACTAGAGACCTACAATGAGCAGTTCTTC. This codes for CAYKLETYNEQFF.

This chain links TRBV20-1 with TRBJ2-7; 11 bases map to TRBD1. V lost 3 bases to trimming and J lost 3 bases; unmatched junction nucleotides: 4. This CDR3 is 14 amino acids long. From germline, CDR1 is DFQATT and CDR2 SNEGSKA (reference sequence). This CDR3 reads CSARGTGGIYEQYF. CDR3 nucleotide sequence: TGCAGTGCTAGGGGGACAGGGGGTATCTACGAGCAGTACTTC.

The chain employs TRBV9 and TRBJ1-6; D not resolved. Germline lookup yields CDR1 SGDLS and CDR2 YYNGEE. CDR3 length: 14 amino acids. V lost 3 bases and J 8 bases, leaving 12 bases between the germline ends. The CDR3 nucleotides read TGTGCCAGCAGCGCCGACGGGAAGGATTCACCCCTCCACTTT. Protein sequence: CASSADGKDSPLHF.

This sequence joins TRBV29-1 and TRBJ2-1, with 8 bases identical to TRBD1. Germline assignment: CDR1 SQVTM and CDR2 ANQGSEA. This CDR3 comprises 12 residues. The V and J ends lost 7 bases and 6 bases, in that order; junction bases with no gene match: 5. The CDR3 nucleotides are TGCAGCGCCGGGACAGGAGGCAATGAGCAGTTCTTC. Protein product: CSAGTGGNEQFF.

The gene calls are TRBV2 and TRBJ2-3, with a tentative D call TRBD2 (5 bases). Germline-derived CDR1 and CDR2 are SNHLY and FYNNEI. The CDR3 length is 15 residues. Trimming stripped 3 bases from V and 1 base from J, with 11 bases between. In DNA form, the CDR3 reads TGTGCCAGCAGTGACCCGCCGAGGGGCACAGATACGCAGTATTTT. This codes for CASSDPPRGTDTQYF.

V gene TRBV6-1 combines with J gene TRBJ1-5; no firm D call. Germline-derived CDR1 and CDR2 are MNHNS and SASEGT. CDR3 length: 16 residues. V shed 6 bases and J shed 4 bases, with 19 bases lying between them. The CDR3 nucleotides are TGTGCCAGCAGAGGTAAACCGGGAGTATGGAATCAGCCCCAGCATTTT. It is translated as CASRGKPGVWNQPQHF.

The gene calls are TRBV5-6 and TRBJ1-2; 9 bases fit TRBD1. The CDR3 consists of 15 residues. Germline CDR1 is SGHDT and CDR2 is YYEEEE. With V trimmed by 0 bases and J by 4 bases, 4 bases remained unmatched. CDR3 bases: TGTGCCAGCAGCTTGGAAACAGGGGGCTTCTATGGCTACACCTTC. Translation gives CASSLETGGFYGYTF.

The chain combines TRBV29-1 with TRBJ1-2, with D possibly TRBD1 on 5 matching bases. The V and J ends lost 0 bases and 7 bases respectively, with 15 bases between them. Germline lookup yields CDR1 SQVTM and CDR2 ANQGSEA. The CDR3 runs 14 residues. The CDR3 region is CSVEEGISGGGYTF. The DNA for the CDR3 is TGCAGCGTTGAAGAAGGCATCTCGGGGGGTGGCTACACCTTC.

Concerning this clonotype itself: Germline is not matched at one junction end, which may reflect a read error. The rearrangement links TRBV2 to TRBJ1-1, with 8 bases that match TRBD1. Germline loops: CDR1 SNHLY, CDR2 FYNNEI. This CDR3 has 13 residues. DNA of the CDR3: TGTGCCAGCCAGGACAGGGAGGACACTGAAGCTTCCTTT. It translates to CASQDREDTEASF.

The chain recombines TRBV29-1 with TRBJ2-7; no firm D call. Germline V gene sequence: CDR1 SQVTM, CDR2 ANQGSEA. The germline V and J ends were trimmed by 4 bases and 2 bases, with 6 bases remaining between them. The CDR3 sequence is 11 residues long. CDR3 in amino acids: CSVAEPYEQYF. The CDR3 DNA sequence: TGCAGCGTTGCGGAGCCCTACGAGCAGTACTTC.

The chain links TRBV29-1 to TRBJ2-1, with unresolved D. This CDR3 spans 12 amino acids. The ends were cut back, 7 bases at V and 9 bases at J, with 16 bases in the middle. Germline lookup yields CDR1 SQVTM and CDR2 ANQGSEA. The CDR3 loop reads CSAPGPSFEQFF. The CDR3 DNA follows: TGCAGCGCCCCCGGGCCTTCTTTTGAGCAGTTCTTC.

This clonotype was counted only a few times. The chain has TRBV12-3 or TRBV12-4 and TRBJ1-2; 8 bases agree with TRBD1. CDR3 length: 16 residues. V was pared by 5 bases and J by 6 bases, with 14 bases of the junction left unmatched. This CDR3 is CASSANRLDRGDGYTF. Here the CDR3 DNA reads TGTGCCAGCAGTGCCAATCGCCTTGACAGGGGCGATGGCTACACCTTC.